The sequence of this TCR beta chain was determined in a study of neurological immune-mediated disorders. Study-wide findings and caveats: Falling below healthy controls, multiple sclerosis showed the least TCR clonal expansion, while HTLV-1-associated myelopathy showed the most.

The CDR3 spans 16 residues. Germline CDR1 is SEHNR and CDR2 is FQNEAQ (reference sequence). V lost 3 bases to trimming and J lost 2 bases; unmatched junction nucleotides: 3. Each CDR3 protein is one row after TCRdb ran MiXCR on the 5' RACE reads. The sample includes approximately 44,000 distinct CDR3 sequences, over 4.5% of them seen just once. This clonotype was picked up many times. Its antigen remains unidentified. The specimen was CD4+ T cells from blood. The chain combines TRBV7-9 with TRBJ2-1; 11 nucleotides line up with TRBD1. The receptor was derived from a woman younger than 35 with multiple sclerosis. This chain's CDR3 is CASSLGQGGAYNEQFF. The DNA of the CDR3 is TGTGCCAGCAGCTTGGGACAGGGGGGCGCCTACAATGAGCAGTTCTTC.